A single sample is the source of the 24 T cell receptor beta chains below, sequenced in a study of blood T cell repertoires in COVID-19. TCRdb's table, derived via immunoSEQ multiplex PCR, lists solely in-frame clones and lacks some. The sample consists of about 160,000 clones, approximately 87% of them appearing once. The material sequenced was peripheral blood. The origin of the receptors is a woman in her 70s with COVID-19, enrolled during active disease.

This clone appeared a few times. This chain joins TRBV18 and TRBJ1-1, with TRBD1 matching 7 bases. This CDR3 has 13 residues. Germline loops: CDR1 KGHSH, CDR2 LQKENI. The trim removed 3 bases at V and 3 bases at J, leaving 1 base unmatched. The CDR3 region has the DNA TGTGCCAGCTCACCGGACAGGTACACTGAAGCTTTCTTT. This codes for CASSPDRYTEAFF.

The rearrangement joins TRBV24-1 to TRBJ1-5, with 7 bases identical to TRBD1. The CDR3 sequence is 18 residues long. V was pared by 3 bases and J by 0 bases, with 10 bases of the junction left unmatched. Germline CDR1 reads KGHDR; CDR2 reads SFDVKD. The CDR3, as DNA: TGTGCCACCAGTGATACCCGGGACAGAACTAATAGCAATCAGCCCCAGCATTTT. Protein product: CATSDTRDRTNSNQPQHF.

CDR3 region: CASSFLYRTGDNEQFF. The CDR3 nucleotides are TGTGCCAGCAGCTTCCTTTATCGGACAGGGGACAATGAGCAGTTCTTC. The gene calls are TRBV5-4 and TRBJ2-1, with TRBD1 matching 9 bases. The CDR3 is 16 amino acids. In germline, CDR1 is SGHNT, CDR2 YYREEE (reference sequence). The V gene end was trimmed by 2 bases and the J gene end by 5 bases; junction bases not matched to a gene: 8.

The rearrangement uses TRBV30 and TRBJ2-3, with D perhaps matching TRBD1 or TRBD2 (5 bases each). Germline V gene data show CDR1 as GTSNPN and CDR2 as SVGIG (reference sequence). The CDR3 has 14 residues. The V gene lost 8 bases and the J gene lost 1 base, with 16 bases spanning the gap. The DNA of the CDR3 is TGTGCCGGGACCCCGATACCAGGCACAGATACGCAGTATTTT. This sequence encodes CAGTPIPGTDTQYF.

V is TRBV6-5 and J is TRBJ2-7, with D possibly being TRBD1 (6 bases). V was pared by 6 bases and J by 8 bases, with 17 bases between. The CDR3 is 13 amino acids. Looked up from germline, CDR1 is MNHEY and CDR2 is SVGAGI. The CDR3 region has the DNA TGTGCCAGCAGACACGTGGACAGAGGAAAGCAGTACTTC. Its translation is CASRHVDRGKQYF.

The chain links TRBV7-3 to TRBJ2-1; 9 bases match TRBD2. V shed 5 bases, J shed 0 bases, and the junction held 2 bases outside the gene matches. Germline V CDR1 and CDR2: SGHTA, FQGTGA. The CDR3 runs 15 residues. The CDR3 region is CASSPRGGSYNEQFF. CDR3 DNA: TGTGCCAGCAGCCCGCGGGGGGGCTCCTACAATGAGCAGTTCTTC.

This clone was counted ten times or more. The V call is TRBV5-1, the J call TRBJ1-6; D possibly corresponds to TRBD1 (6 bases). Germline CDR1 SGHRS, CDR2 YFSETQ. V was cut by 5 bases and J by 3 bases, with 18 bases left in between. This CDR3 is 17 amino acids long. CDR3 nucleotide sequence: TGCGCCAGCAGTAGTAGGACAGCTGCAATCTATAATTCACCCCTCCACTTT. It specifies CASSSRTAAIYNSPLHF.

This CDR3 is CASSYSRGPNQPQHF. In nucleotides, the CDR3 is TGTGCCAGCAGTTACTCCAGAGGCCCTAATCAGCCCCAGCATTTT. The rearrangement uses TRBV6-5 and TRBJ1-5; no firm D call. Germline-derived CDR1 and CDR2 are MNHEY and SVGAGI. The CDR3 length is 15 residues. Trimming cost V 0 bases and J 4 bases, with 10 bases left between them.

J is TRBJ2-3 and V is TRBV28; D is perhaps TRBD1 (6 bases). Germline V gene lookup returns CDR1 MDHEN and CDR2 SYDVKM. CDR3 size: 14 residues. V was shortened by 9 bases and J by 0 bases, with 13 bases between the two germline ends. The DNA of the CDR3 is TGTGCCAGTACAGGGACCCCTAGCACAGATACGCAGTATTTT. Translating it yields CASTGTPSTDTQYF. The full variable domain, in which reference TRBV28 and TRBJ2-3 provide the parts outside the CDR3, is DVKVTQSSRYLVKRTGEKVFLECVQDMDHENMFWYRQDPGLGLRLIYFSYDVKMKEKGDIPEGYSVSREKKERFSLILESASTNQTSMYLCASTGTPSTDTQYFGPGTRLTVL.

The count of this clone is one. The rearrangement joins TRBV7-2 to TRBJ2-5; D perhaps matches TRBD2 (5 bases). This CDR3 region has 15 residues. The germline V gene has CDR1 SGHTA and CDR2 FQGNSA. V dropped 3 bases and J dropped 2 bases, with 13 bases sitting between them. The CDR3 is CASSLVSGWQETQYF. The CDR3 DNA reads TGTGCCAGCAGCTTGGTATCGGGGTGGCAAGAGACCCAGTACTTC.

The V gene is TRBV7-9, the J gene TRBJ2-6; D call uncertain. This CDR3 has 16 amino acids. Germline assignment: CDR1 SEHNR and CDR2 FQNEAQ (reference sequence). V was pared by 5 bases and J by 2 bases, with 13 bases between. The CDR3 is CASSPAGFAGANVLTF. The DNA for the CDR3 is TGTGCCAGCAGCCCCGCCGGTTTCGCTGGGGCCAACGTCCTGACTTTC.

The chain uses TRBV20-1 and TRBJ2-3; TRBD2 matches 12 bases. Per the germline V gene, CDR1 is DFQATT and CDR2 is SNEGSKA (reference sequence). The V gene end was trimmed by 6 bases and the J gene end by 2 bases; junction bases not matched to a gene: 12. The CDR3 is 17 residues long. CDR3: CSASASGGVLFTDTQYF. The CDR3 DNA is TGCAGTGCCAGTGCTAGCGGGGGGGTCCTCTTCACAGATACGCAGTATTTT.

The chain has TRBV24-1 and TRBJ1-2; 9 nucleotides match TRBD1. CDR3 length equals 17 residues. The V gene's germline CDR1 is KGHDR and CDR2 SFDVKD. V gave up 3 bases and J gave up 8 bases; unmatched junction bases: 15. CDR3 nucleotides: TGTGCCACCAGTGATGCAGTTCCAGGGACAGGGATAGGCGGCTACACCTTC. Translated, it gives CATSDAVPGTGIGGYTF.

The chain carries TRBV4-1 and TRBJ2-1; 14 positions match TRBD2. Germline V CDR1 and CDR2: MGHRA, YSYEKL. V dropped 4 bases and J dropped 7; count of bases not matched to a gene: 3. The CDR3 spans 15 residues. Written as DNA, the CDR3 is TGCGCCAGCAGCCTGACTAGCGGGGGGGGGAATGAGCAGTTCTTC. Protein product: CASSLTSGGGNEQFF.

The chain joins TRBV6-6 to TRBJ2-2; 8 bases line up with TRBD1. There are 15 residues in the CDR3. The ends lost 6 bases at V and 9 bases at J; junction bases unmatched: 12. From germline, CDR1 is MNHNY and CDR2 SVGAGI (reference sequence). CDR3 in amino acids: CASRSGQGGVRELFF. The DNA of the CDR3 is TGTGCCAGCAGATCCGGACAGGGTGGGGTAAGGGAGCTGTTTTTT.

The CDR3 reads CASSDRLAGGGETQYF. The CDR3, as DNA: TGCGCCAGCAGCGATCGACTAGCGGGGGGTGGAGAGACCCAGTACTTC. V usage is TRBV5-1 and J usage is TRBJ2-5; 13 positions agree with TRBD2. The length of the CDR3 is 16 residues. The V and J ends lost 4 bases and 4 bases, in that order; junction bases with no gene match: 7. The germline V gene encodes CDR1 SGHRS and CDR2 YFSETQ.

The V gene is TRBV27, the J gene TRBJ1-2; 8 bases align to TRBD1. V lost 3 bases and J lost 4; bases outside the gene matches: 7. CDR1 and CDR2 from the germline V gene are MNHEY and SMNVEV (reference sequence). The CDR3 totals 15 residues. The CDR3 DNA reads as TGTGCCAGCAGTTTCTCTATGGACAGGGTCTATGGCTACACCTTC. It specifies CASSFSMDRVYGYTF.

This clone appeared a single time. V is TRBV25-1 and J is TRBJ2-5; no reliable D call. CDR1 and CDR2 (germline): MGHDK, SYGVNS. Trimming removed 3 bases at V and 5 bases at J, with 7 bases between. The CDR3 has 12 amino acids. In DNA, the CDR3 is TGTGCCAGCAGTGACAACTGGGAGACCCAGTACTTC. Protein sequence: CASSDNWETQYF.

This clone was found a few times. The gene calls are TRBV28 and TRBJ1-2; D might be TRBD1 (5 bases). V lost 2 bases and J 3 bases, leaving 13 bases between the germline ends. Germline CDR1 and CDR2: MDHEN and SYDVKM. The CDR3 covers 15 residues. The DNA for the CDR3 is TGTGCCAGCAGTTTAGGGGGGGTAAGGGACTATGGCTACACCTTC. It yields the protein CASSLGGVRDYGYTF.

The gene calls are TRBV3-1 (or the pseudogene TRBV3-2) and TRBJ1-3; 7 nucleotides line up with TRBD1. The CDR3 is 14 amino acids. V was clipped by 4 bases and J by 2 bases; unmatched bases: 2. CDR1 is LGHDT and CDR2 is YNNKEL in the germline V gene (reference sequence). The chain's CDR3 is CASSLTGPGNTIYF. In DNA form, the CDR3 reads TGTGCCAGCAGCCTGACAGGGCCTGGAAACACCATATATTTT.

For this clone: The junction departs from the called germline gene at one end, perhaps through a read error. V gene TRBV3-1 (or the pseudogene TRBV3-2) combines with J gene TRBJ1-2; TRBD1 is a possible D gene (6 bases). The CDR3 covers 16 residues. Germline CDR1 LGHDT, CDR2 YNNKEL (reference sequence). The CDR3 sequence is CASSQDPGRGDYRYTF. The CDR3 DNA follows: TGTGCCAGCAGCCAAGACCCAGGCAGGGGCGACTATCGCTACACCTTC.

DNA for the CDR3: TGTGCCAGCAGGGGACAGGGAGGGACCGGGGAGCTGTTTTTT. Its protein product is CASRGQGGTGELFF. V usage is TRBV7-8 and J usage is TRBJ2-2; 9 bases map to TRBD1. The junction had 4 bases not matched to a gene; V was cut back by 6 bases and J by 5 bases. The CDR3 is 14 amino acids. CDR1 is SGHVS, CDR2 FQNEAQ, per germline. Drawing the rest from reference TRBV7-8 and TRBJ2-2, the complete variable domain is GAGVSQSPRYKVAKRGQDVALRCDPISGHVSLFWYQQALGQGPEFLTYFQNEAQLDKSGLPSDRFFAERPEGSVSTLKIQRTQQEDSAVYLCASRGQGGTGELFFGEGSRLTVL.

CDR3 in amino acids: CASSRRQDQETQYF. CDR3 DNA: TGTGCCAGCAGTAGACGACAGGACCAAGAGACCCAGTACTTC. The gene calls are TRBV6-5 and TRBJ2-5; a possible D gene is TRBD1 (6 bases). The CDR3 spans 14 residues. The germline V and J ends were trimmed by 5 bases and 0 bases, with 10 bases remaining between them. In germline, CDR1 is MNHEY, CDR2 SVGAGI.

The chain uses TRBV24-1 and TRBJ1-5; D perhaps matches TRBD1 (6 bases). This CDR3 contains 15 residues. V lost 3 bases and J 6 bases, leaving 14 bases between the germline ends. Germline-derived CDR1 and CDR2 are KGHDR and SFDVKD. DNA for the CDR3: TGTGCCACCAGTGATGCAGGACAGTCGGGTCAGCCCCAGCATTTT. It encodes CATSDAGQSGQPQHF.